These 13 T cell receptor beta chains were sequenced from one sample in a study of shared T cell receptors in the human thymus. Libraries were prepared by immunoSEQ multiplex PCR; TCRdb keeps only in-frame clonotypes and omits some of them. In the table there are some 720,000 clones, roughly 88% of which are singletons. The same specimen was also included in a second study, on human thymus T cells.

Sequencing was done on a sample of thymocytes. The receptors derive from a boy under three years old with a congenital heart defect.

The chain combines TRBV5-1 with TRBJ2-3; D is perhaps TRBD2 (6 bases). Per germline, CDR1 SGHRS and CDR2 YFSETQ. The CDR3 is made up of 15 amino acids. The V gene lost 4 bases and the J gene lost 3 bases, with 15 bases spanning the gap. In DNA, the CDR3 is TGCGCCAGCAGCCCGAGGAGGGTGGTTACAGATACGCAGTATTTT. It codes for CASSPRRVVTDTQYF.

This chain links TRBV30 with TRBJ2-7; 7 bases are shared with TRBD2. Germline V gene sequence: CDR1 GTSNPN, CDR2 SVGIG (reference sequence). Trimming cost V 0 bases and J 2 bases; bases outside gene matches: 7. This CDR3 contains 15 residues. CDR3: CAWSVGRVQTYEQYF. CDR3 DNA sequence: TGTGCCTGGAGTGTAGGGAGGGTTCAAACCTACGAGCAGTACTTC.

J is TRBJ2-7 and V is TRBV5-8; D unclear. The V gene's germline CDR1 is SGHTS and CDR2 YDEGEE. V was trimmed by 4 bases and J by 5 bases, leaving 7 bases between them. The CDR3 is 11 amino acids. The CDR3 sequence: CASSPPDEQYF. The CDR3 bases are TGTGCCAGCAGCCCTCCGGACGAGCAGTACTTC.

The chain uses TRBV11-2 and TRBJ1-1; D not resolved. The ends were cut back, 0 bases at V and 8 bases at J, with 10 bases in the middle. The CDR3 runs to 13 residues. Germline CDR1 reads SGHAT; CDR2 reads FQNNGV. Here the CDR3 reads CASSLDGGREAFF. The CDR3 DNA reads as TGTGCCAGCAGCTTAGATGGAGGCAGGGAAGCTTTCTTT.

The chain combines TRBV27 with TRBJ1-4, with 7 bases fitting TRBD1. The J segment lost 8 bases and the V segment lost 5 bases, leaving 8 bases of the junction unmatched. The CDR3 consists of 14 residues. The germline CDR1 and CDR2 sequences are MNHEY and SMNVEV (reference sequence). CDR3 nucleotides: TGTGCCAGCAGTCCTGTGAGGGGGCAGGAAAAACTGTTTTTT. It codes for CASSPVRGQEKLFF.

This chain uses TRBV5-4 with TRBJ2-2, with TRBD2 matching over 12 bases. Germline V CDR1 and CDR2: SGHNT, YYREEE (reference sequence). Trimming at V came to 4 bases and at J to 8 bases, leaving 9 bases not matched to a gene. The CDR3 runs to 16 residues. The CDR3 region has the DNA TGTGCCAGCAGCCTGGGACTAGCGGGCAGGGTGGGGGAGCTGTTTTTT. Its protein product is CASSLGLAGRVGELFF.

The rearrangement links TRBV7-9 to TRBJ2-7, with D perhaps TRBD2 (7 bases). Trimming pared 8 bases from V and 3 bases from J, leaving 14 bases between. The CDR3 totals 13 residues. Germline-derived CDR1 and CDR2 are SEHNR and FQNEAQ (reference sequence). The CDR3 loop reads CASGRGGDYEQYF. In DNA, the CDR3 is TGTGCCAGCGGCCGAGGGGGGGACTACGAGCAGTACTTC.

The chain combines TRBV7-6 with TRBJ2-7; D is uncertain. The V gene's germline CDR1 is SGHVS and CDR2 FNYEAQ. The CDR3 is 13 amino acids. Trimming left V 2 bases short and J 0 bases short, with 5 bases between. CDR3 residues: CASSLLNSYEQYF. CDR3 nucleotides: TGTGCCAGCAGCTTATTAAACTCCTACGAGCAGTACTTC.

The CDR3 coding sequence is TGCGCCAGCAGCATGTCCCTCTACGGGACAGGGCAAGAAAAACTGTTTTTT. Its protein product is CASSMSLYGTGQEKLFF. The gene calls are TRBV5-1 and TRBJ1-4; 9 bases agree with TRBD1. The CDR3 length is 17 residues. CDR1 and CDR2 (germline): SGHRS, YFSETQ. The trim removed 4 bases at V and 8 bases at J, leaving 15 bases unmatched.

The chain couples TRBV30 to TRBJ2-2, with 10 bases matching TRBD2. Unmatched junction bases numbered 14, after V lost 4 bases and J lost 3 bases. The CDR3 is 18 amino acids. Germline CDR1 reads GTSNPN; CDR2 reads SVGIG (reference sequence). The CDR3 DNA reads TGTGCCTGGACACCGACCCACGGACTAGCGGACTACACCGGGGAGCTGTTTTTT. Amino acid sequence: CAWTPTHGLADYTGELFF.

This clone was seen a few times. CDR3 residues: CASSHMTSGENNPETQYF. In nucleotides, the CDR3 is TGCGCCAGCAGCCATATGACTAGCGGGGAGAATAACCCAGAGACCCAGTACTTC. The genes are TRBV4-3 and TRBJ2-5, with TRBD2 matching over 11 bases. The length of the CDR3 is 18 residues. The germline gives CDR1 LGHNA, CDR2 YSLEER. V lost 3 bases, J lost 4 bases, and 13 bases stayed unmatched.

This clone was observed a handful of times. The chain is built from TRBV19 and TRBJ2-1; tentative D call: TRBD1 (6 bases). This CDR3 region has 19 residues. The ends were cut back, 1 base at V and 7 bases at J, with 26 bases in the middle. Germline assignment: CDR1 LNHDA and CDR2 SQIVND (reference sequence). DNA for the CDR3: TGTGCCAGTAGTATAGGAGTACAGGGCGCTGGCTGGGATAGAAATGAGCAGTTCTTC. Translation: CASSIGVQGAGWDRNEQFF.

DNA for the CDR3: TGTGCCAGTAGTATCGGAGACAGGGGCGGCTATGGCTACACCTTC. The encoded protein is CASSIGDRGGYGYTF. The V and J genes are TRBV19 and TRBJ1-2; 8 nucleotides align to TRBD1. The CDR3 is 15 residues long. V gave up 3 bases and J gave up 4 bases; unmatched junction bases: 7. Germline V gene data show CDR1 as LNHDA and CDR2 as SQIVND (reference sequence).